What follows are 25 T cell receptor beta chains derived from one specimen sequenced in a study of T-cell reconstitution after alpha-beta-depleted transplantation in children. TCRbeta library preparation incorporated unique molecular identifiers. TCRdb recomputed calls from the PCR reads with MiXCR, one row per CDR3 protein. Among under 750,000 distinct CDR3 sequences, 20% to 25% were seen once, and the ten largest hold about 14%. The starting material was PBMCs, mostly from graft donor cells, obtained 360 days after TCRalphabeta/CD19-depleted stem cell transplant. All receptors derive from a boy in the first two years of life who had a stem cell transplant for acute myeloid leukemia, so the T cells may come from the graft donor.

J is TRBJ2-2 and V is TRBV10-2; TRBD2 agrees at 10 bases. J gave up 7 bases and V 4 bases, and 3 bases lay outside the gene matches. Germline V CDR1 and CDR2: WSHSY, SAAADI. This CDR3 spans 14 amino acids. The CDR3 reads CASSGTSGLGELFF. CDR3 nucleotide sequence: TGCGCCAGCAGTGGGACTAGCGGTCTCGGGGAGCTGTTTTTT.

This clonotype has a count of ten or more. The rearrangement uses TRBV5-1 and TRBJ1-1; no definite D call. Trimming removed 2 bases from V and 0 bases from J, with 8 bases in between. Per germline, CDR1 SGHRS and CDR2 YFSETQ. The CDR3 has 14 residues. CDR3 bases: TGCGCCAGCAGCTTCATATCTATGAACACTGAAGCTTTCTTT. This codes for CASSFISMNTEAFF.

The chain joins TRBV20-1 to TRBJ1-2; D is unresolved. The CDR3 covers 14 residues. V dropped 1 base and J dropped 4 bases, with 13 bases sitting between them. CDR1 and CDR2 (germline): DFQATT, SNEGSKA (reference sequence). CDR3 loop: CSARVGGRSYGYTF. Written as DNA, the CDR3 is TGCAGTGCTAGAGTAGGCGGTAGAAGCTATGGCTACACCTTC.

This clonotype was picked up many times. The rearrangement links TRBV6-2 or TRBV6-3 to TRBJ2-3, with D unresolved. CDR3 length: 14 residues. Germline CDR1 and CDR2: MNHEY and SVGEGT. V was trimmed by 0 bases and J by 5 bases, leaving 9 bases between them. The CDR3 region is CASSYSTRGDTQYF. The CDR3 nucleotides are TGTGCCAGCAGTTACTCGACCAGAGGAGATACGCAGTATTTT.

V is TRBV21-1 and J is TRBJ2-1; the D segment call TRBD1 is taken from the table without a DNA check. TRBV21-1 is given as a pseudogene. The CDR3 contains 12 residues. Written as DNA, the CDR3 is TGTGCCAGCAGCCAACCGGGACAGGGGGTGATCTTC. Protein product: CASSQPGQGVIF.

V gene TRBV19 combines with J gene TRBJ2-2, with unresolved D. The V gene's germline CDR1 is LNHDA and CDR2 SQIVND (reference sequence). V dropped 3 bases and J dropped 0 bases, with 11 bases sitting between them. The CDR3 length is 16 residues. This CDR3 reads CASSIAGFANTGELFF. CDR3 sequence (DNA): TGTGCCAGTAGTATCGCCGGGTTCGCGAACACCGGGGAGCTGTTTTTT.

There are many counts of this clonotype. The V and J genes are TRBV3-1 and TRBJ2-7; D gene ambiguous. The CDR3 runs to 14 residues. With 8 bases removed from V and 2 bases from J, the gap between germline ends came to 16 bases. Looked up from germline, CDR1 is LGHDT and CDR2 is YNNKEL (reference sequence). The CDR3 DNA is TGTGCCAGCTCATCCCAGGTGGCCCCCTACGAGCAGTACGTC. It yields the protein CASSSQVAPYEQYV.

The V and J genes are TRBV4-1 and TRBJ2-1; D remains ambiguous. The CDR3 extends over 16 amino acids. V shed 0 bases and J shed 5 bases, with 14 bases lying between them. The germline V gene encodes CDR1 MGHRA and CDR2 YSYEKL. DNA of the CDR3: TGCGCCAGCAGCCAAGATCCTGAAGACCGTGACAATGAGCAGTTCTTC. Residues: CASSQDPEDRDNEQFF.

This clonotype appeared many times. The V gene is TRBV20-1, the J gene TRBJ2-4, with 12 bases lining up with TRBD1. CDR1 and CDR2 from the germline V gene are DFQATT and SNEGSKA (reference sequence). Trimming at V came to 2 bases and at J to 7 bases, leaving 18 bases not matched to a gene. The CDR3 covers 19 residues. CDR3 region: CSARRSEGTGGGVRNIQYF. As DNA, the CDR3 is TGCAGTGCTAGAAGGTCGGAAGGGACAGGGGGCGGCGTGCGGAACATTCAGTACTTC.

The rearrangement uses TRBV6-5 and TRBJ2-4, with TRBD2 identical over 8 bases. J gave up 8 bases and V 4 bases, and 7 bases lay outside the gene matches. The germline V gene encodes CDR1 MNHEY and CDR2 SVGAGI. This CDR3 is built from 14 residues. The CDR3 DNA reads TGTGCCAGCAGTTTCTCCGGGGGGGAGTACATTCAGTACTTC. Protein: CASSFSGGEYIQYF.

This chain joins TRBV12-3 or TRBV12-4 and TRBJ1-3, with a weak D call TRBD1 (5 bases). V was trimmed by 3 bases and J by 9 bases, leaving 18 bases between them. This CDR3 is built from 15 residues. CDR3 in DNA: TGTGCCAGCAGTTTGAGGAACTCTCAGGGAGGCACCATATATTTT. Translated: CASSLRNSQGGTIYF.

This clonotype was picked up many times. V gene TRBV20-1 combines with J gene TRBJ2-5, with 8 bases that match TRBD2. Trimming at V came to 3 bases and at J to 5 bases, leaving 5 bases not matched to a gene. The germline V gene encodes CDR1 DFQATT and CDR2 SNEGSKA (reference sequence). This CDR3 spans 13 amino acids. The chain's CDR3 is CSASGGAIETQYF. The CDR3 DNA reads as TGCAGTGCTAGCGGGGGGGCTATTGAGACCCAGTACTTC.

The rearrangement uses TRBV24-1 and TRBJ2-2; TRBD1 matches 7 bases. Trimming took 4 bases from V and 0 from J; bases not matched to a gene: 4. This CDR3 comprises 16 residues. Germline-derived CDR1 and CDR2 are KGHDR and SFDVKD. CDR3 DNA sequence: TGTGCCACCAGTGACTGGCAGGGGGCGAACACCGGGGAGCTGTTTTTT. Residues: CATSDWQGANTGELFF.

The chain has TRBV20-1 and TRBJ2-1; the match to TRBD1 covers 8 bases. Per germline, CDR1 DFQATT and CDR2 SNEGSKA (reference sequence). J gave up 6 bases and V 6 bases, and 7 bases lay outside the gene matches. There are 13 residues in the CDR3. DNA of the CDR3: TGCAGTGCCCCCGGGACAGGTATCAATGAGCAGTTCTTC. Translating it yields CSAPGTGINEQFF.

The chain recombines TRBV6-2 or TRBV6-3 with TRBJ2-1; D unresolved. Between the trimmed V and J ends, which lost 1 base and 4 bases, there was a span of 11 bases. The CDR3 loop spans 15 amino acids. Germline V gives CDR1 MNHEY, CDR2 SVGEGT. CDR3 protein: CASSYLPISYNEQFF. In DNA, the CDR3 is TGTGCCAGCAGTTACTTACCGATTAGTTACAATGAGCAGTTCTTC.

The sample holds many counts of this clonotype. This chain links TRBV11-2 with TRBJ2-3; D uncertain. Between the trimmed V and J ends, which lost 5 bases and 1 base, there was a span of 7 bases. Germline values: CDR1 SGHAT, CDR2 FQNNGV. CDR3 size: 13 residues. CDR3 coding DNA: TGTGCCAGCAGCGATTACCGCACAGATACGCAGTATTTT. Translation: CASSDYRTDTQYF.

The V and J genes are TRBV11-2 and TRBJ2-1; D is undetermined. CDR1 SGHAT and CDR2 FQNNGV come from the germline V gene. This CDR3 is 11 amino acids long. V gave up 5 bases and J gave up 8 bases, with 7 bases separating them. The CDR3 bases are TGTGCCAGCAGCCCCCACTATGAGCAGTTCTTC. It translates to CASSPHYEQFF.

This clonotype was observed many times. The genes are TRBV10-3 and TRBJ2-5; D possibly uses TRBD1 or TRBD2 (7 bases each). This CDR3 is 16 amino acids long. Looked up from germline, CDR1 is ENHRY and CDR2 is SYGVKD. Trimming removed 4 bases at V and 1 base at J, with 16 bases between. The CDR3 nucleotides read TGTGCCATCAGTGCTCGTCAGGGGGGGCTCCAAGAGACCCAGTACTTC. Amino acids: CAISARQGGLQETQYF.

The V gene is TRBV20-1, the J gene TRBJ1-1, with 10 positions matching TRBD1. Germline V CDR1 and CDR2: DFQATT, SNEGSKA (reference sequence). The CDR3 contains 13 residues. V lost 4 bases to trimming and J lost 7 bases; unmatched junction nucleotides: 6. CDR3 loop: CSAKFGDRGEAFF. CDR3 coding DNA: TGCAGTGCTAAATTCGGGGACAGGGGTGAAGCTTTCTTT.

The V call is TRBV12-3 or TRBV12-4, the J call TRBJ1-1; maybe TRBD1 (6 bases). The CDR3 runs to 15 residues. Trimming took off 4 bases at V and 1 base at J, with 13 bases between the two ends. DNA for the CDR3: TGTGCCAGCAGTTACGGACAGAGACGGAACACTGAAGCTTTCTTT. Translated, it gives CASSYGQRRNTEAFF.

This clonotype was seen repeatedly, ten times or more. The V gene is TRBV12-3 or TRBV12-4, the J gene TRBJ2-2, with D perhaps TRBD2 (5 bases). This CDR3 has 12 amino acids. V was cut by 3 bases and J by 8 bases, with 7 bases left in between. Here the CDR3 DNA reads TGTGCCAGCAGTTTCGGCGGGGGGGAGCTGTTTTTT. This translates into CASSFGGGELFF.

This clonotype has at least ten counts. The chain employs TRBV9 and TRBJ1-3, with D possibly being TRBD1 (6 bases). This CDR3 contains 16 residues. Trimming took 3 bases from V and 0 from J, leaving 13 bases between them. Germline assignment: CDR1 SGDLS and CDR2 YYNGEE. CDR3 region: CASSANGGYSGNTIYF. The CDR3 nucleotides are TGTGCCAGCAGCGCTAACGGGGGCTACTCTGGAAACACCATATATTTT.

This clonotype occurred a few times. The rearrangement links TRBV20-1 to TRBJ2-4; D is ambiguous. CDR3 length: 9 amino acids. Deletions cut 6 bases from V and 8 bases from J, with 5 bases between. Germline V CDR1 and CDR2: DFQATT, SNEGSKA (reference sequence). The CDR3 DNA reads as TGCAGTGCCCCGGACATTCAGTACTTC. This codes for CSAPDIQYF.

This clonotype has a count of ten or more. The J gene is TRBJ2-7, the V gene TRBV5-5; 10 nucleotides match TRBD1. The CDR3 has 13 amino acids. Looked up from germline, CDR1 is SGHKS and CDR2 is YYEKEE (reference sequence). J gave up 5 bases and V 5 bases, and 4 bases lay outside the gene matches. The CDR3 region has the DNA TGTGCCAGCAGTCGGGACAGGGGCGACGAGCAGTACTTC. Protein sequence: CASSRDRGDEQYF.

The V gene is TRBV9, the J gene TRBJ2-5; 9 nucleotides line up with TRBD1. This CDR3 region has 15 residues. Germline V lookup: CDR1 SGDLS, CDR2 YYNGEE. J lost 0 bases, V lost 4 bases, and 4 bases had no gene match. The CDR3 DNA reads as TGTGCCAGCAGCCCTTGGACAGGGGACCAAGAGACCCAGTACTTC. This translates into CASSPWTGDQETQYF. The complete variable domain, with remaining parts taken from reference TRBV9 and TRBJ2-5, reads DSGVTQTPKHLITATGQRVTLRCSPRSGDLSVYWYQQSLDQGLQFLIQYYNGEERAKGNILERFSAQQFPDLHSELNLSSLELGDSALYFCASSPWTGDQETQYFGPGTRLLVL.